Presented here are 29 T cell receptor beta chains from one specimen sequenced in a study of identical twins. TCRdb reanalysed the 5' RACE reads using MiXCR and keeps one entry per CDR3 protein. The table records approximately 300,000 distinct CDR3 sequences, nearly 9.5% of them present only once. These data are also associated with another study on yellow fever vaccine responses in identical twins.

The sample comprised CD8+ T cells sorted from blood. All receptors come from a woman aged 18-29 years in good health.

This clonotype has just a few counts. V is TRBV12-3 or TRBV12-4 and J is TRBJ1-5; no reliable D call. This CDR3 region has 16 residues. Trimming cost V 2 bases and J 4 bases, with 15 bases left between them. The CDR3 nucleotides read TGTGCCAGCAGTTTAAAGAGAAGTACAGAAAATCAGCCCCAGCATTTT. Its protein is CASSLKRSTENQPQHF.

The genes are TRBV9 and TRBJ2-7; 10 positions agree with TRBD1. The CDR3 loop spans 12 amino acids. The V gene end was trimmed by 10 bases and the J gene end by 6 bases; junction bases not matched to a gene: 7. The germline gives CDR1 SGDLS, CDR2 YYNGEE. The CDR3 protein is CARGQGLGEQYF. Written as DNA, the CDR3 is TGTGCCCGGGGACAGGGGTTGGGCGAGCAGTACTTC. Looking up the rest from reference TRBV9 and TRBJ2-7 gives the full variable domain: DSGVTQTPKHLITATGQRVTLRCSPRSGDLSVYWYQQSLDQGLQFLIQYYNGEERAKGNILERFSAQQFPDLHSELNLSSLELGDSALYFCARGQGLGEQYFGPGTRLTVT.

This clonotype has a count of ten or more. The chain has TRBV3-1 and TRBJ2-5, with TRBD1 matching over 8 bases. Germline V gene data show CDR1 as LGHDT and CDR2 as YNNKEL (reference sequence). This CDR3 contains 15 residues. V shed 0 bases, J shed 5 bases, and the junction held 5 bases outside the gene matches. CDR3 loop: CASSQEGQVGETQYF. The CDR3 bases are TGTGCCAGCAGCCAAGAGGGACAGGTTGGGGAGACCCAGTACTTC.

This chain connects TRBV2 to TRBJ2-2, with TRBD2 matching over 11 bases. CDR3 length: 15 amino acids. The germline V gene encodes CDR1 SNHLY and CDR2 FYNNEI. V shed 6 bases and J 6 bases; nucleotides not matched to a gene: 6. The CDR3 region is CASSGTSGLAGELFF. CDR3 bases: TGTGCCAGCAGCGGGACTAGCGGCCTCGCCGGGGAGCTGTTTTTT.

This clonotype was detected only once. V is TRBV11-1 and J is TRBJ2-2; no definite D call. V lost 5 bases, J lost 2 bases, and 12 bases lay in between. CDR1 and CDR2 from the germline V gene are SGHAT and FQDESV (reference sequence). The CDR3 runs to 15 residues. The CDR3 region has the DNA TGTGCCAGCAGCCCTTGGCCAGTTAACACCGGGGAGCTGTTTTTT. Its protein product is CASSPWPVNTGELFF. The full variable domain, with the rest looked up from reference TRBV11-1 and TRBJ2-2, is EAEVAQSPRYKITEKSQAVAFWCDPISGHATLYWYRQILGQGPELLVQFQDESVVDDSQLPKDRFSAERLKGVDSTLKIQPAELGDSAMYLCASSPWPVNTGELFFGEGSRLTVL.

The chain joins TRBV18 to TRBJ2-1; tentatively, D is TRBD2 (5 bases). There are 16 residues in the CDR3. Trimming left V 0 bases short and J 0 bases short, with 9 bases between. Germline values: CDR1 KGHSH, CDR2 LQKENI. CDR3 sequence reads: CASSPPAGSSYNEQFF. The CDR3 region has the DNA TGTGCCAGCTCACCACCGGCGGGCAGCTCCTACAATGAGCAGTTCTTC.

A few counts support this clonotype. V and J are TRBV20-1 and TRBJ2-7, with a weak D call TRBD1 (7 bases). The CDR3 covers 15 residues. Germline V gene sequence: CDR1 DFQATT, CDR2 SNEGSKA (reference sequence). Trimming took 0 bases from V and 5 from J, leaving 17 bases between them. CDR3 nucleotides: TGCAGTGCTAGAGATTTTTCAGGGGGGCTGGACGAGCAGTACTTC. Its protein is CSARDFSGGLDEQYF.

The rearrangement links TRBV29-1 to TRBJ2-3; 8 nucleotides align to TRBD1. From germline, CDR1 is SQVTM and CDR2 ANQGSEA. The length of the CDR3 is 13 residues. V trimming: 4 bases; J trimming: 5 bases; junction bases outside the gene matches: 5. CDR3 sequence: CSVAAGGGDTQYF. Here the CDR3 DNA reads TGCAGCGTTGCGGCAGGGGGCGGAGATACGCAGTATTTT.

At least ten counts were recorded for this clonotype. The chain carries TRBV20-1 and TRBJ2-2; no clear D gene. The length of the CDR3 is 13 residues. CDR1 is DFQATT, CDR2 SNEGSKA, per germline (reference sequence). Trimming shortened V by 1 base and J by 2 bases, and 5 bases separated the two germline ends. CDR3 in DNA: TGCAGTGCTAGAGTGCAAAACACCGGGGAGCTGTTTTTT. Protein product: CSARVQNTGELFF.

The rearrangement links TRBV19 to TRBJ1-1; D is unresolved. The CDR3 contains 13 residues. V lost 1 base and J 4 bases, leaving 7 bases between the germline ends. CDR1 is LNHDA and CDR2 is SQIVND in the germline V gene (reference sequence). The CDR3 DNA is TGTGCCAGTAGTATAGTGTTGGGCACTGAAGCTTTCTTT. This translates into CASSIVLGTEAFF.

In this sample, this clonotype turned up a few times. The chain is built from TRBV3-1 and TRBJ1-1; no clear D gene. CDR1 is LGHDT and CDR2 is YNNKEL in the germline V gene (reference sequence). Trimming took off 0 bases at V and 3 bases at J, with 8 bases between the two ends. This CDR3 spans 14 amino acids. The CDR3 loop reads CASSQDSGYTEAFF. In DNA form, the CDR3 reads TGTGCCAGCAGCCAAGATTCGGGTTACACTGAAGCTTTCTTT.

This chain connects TRBV29-1 to TRBJ2-7; TRBD1 aligns across 9 bases. CDR3 length: 13 amino acids. Germline V gene lookup returns CDR1 SQVTM and CDR2 ANQGSEA. The trim removed 5 bases at V and 2 bases at J, leaving 4 bases unmatched. The CDR3 reads CSVPGQGPYEQYF. DNA of the CDR3: TGCAGCGTTCCGGGACAGGGCCCCTACGAGCAGTACTTC.

This sequence joins TRBV27 and TRBJ2-1; 7 positions agree with TRBD1. The CDR3 has 14 residues. CDR1 and CDR2 from the germline V gene are MNHEY and SMNVEV (reference sequence). The trim removed 3 bases at V and 2 bases at J, leaving 1 base unmatched. CDR3 nucleotides: TGTGCCAGCAGTTTTACAGGGGCCTACAATGAGCAGTTCTTC. The encoded protein is CASSFTGAYNEQFF.

The genes are TRBV5-4 and TRBJ2-1, with a tentative D call TRBD2 (5 bases). The ends were cut back, 0 bases at V and 6 bases at J, with 13 bases in the middle. Germline CDR1 SGHNT, CDR2 YYREEE (reference sequence). This CDR3 comprises 15 residues. The CDR3 loop is CASSLGGGRSNEQFF. DNA of the CDR3: TGTGCCAGCAGCTTGGGAGGAGGCAGGTCCAATGAGCAGTTCTTC.

The chain carries TRBV6-2 or TRBV6-3 and TRBJ2-1, with D unresolved. This CDR3 region has 14 residues. V was trimmed by 2 bases and J by 4 bases, leaving 9 bases between them. Per the germline V gene, CDR1 is MNHEY and CDR2 is SVGEGT. CDR3 loop: CASSYLSNYNEQFF. In nucleotides, the CDR3 is TGTGCCAGCAGTTACCTGTCTAATTACAATGAGCAGTTCTTC.

The chain combines TRBV15 with TRBJ2-1; D is undetermined. The CDR3 extends over 16 amino acids. Germline-derived CDR1 and CDR2 are LNHNV and YYDKDF (reference sequence). V was clipped by 4 bases and J by 0 bases, with 13 bases between them. The CDR3 reads CATSIPHLSSYNEQFF. The CDR3 region has the DNA TGTGCCACCAGCATCCCCCACCTCAGCTCCTACAATGAGCAGTTCTTC.

The rearrangement joins TRBV7-9 to TRBJ2-7, with 11 bases aligning to TRBD2. The V gene's germline CDR1 is SEHNR and CDR2 FQNEAQ (reference sequence). The V and J ends lost 0 bases and 1 base, in that order; junction bases with no gene match: 5. This CDR3 is built from 17 residues. The CDR3 region has the DNA TGTGCCAGCAGCTTAGCGGGACTAGCGGACCTATCCTACGAGCAGTACTTC. This codes for CASSLAGLADLSYEQYF.

Many counts were recorded for this clonotype. One end of the junction varies from germline; a read error may be responsible. V is TRBV7-7 and J is TRBJ2-3, with 9 positions matching TRBD2. Germline CDR1 SSHAT, CDR2 FNYEAQ (reference sequence). The CDR3 runs to 15 residues. The CDR3 nucleotides read TGTGCTAGCAGCGGGGGACTAGCCAACACAGATACGCAGTATTTT. Translated, it gives CASSGGLANTDTQYF.

This clonotype was recorded only once. A clone one base away is much larger, so this may be a read error. The chain uses TRBV7-9 and TRBJ2-2; D is perhaps TRBD2 (5 bases). The CDR3 extends over 16 amino acids. The V gene's germline CDR1 is SEHNR and CDR2 FQNEAQ (reference sequence). The CDR3 nucleotides are TGTGCCAGCAGCTTTGACCGGCGGCAGGTCACCGGGGAGCTGATTTTT. Amino acids: CASSFDRRQVTGELIF.

The chain couples TRBV5-1 to TRBJ2-5; 13 bases fit TRBD2. The J segment lost 5 bases and the V segment lost 3 bases, leaving 4 bases of the junction unmatched. There are 15 residues in the CDR3. Per the germline V gene, CDR1 is SGHRS and CDR2 is YFSETQ. In nucleotides, the CDR3 is TGCGCCAGCAGCTGGACTAGCGGGGGTGGCGAGACCCAGTACTTC. It is translated as CASSWTSGGGETQYF.

This clonotype has a count of ten or more. The rearrangement uses TRBV29-1 and TRBJ2-7, with 8 bases that match TRBD1. V was clipped by 6 bases and J by 2 bases; unmatched bases: 6. Germline values: CDR1 SQVTM, CDR2 ANQGSEA. This CDR3 contains 13 residues. The CDR3 bases are TGCAGCGTGGGGGACAGGAATACCTACGAGCAGTACTTC. Its protein is CSVGDRNTYEQYF.

This clonotype was picked up many times. CDR3 DNA: TGTGCCAGCAGTCAACAGGGAGCCAAAAACATTCAGTACTTC. Its translation: CASSQQGAKNIQYF. This chain links TRBV12-3 or TRBV12-4 with TRBJ2-4; tentative D call: TRBD1 (6 bases). Trimming cost V 5 bases and J 0 bases, with 8 bases left between them. The CDR3 has 14 amino acids.

This clonotype was recorded many times. The gene calls are TRBV6-2 or TRBV6-3 and TRBJ2-2; unclear D gene. The V gene lost 6 bases and the J gene lost 5 bases, with 10 bases spanning the gap. Germline V gene lookup returns CDR1 MNHEY and CDR2 SVGEGT. This CDR3 spans 13 amino acids. The CDR3 loop reads CASSLDETGELFF. The CDR3 bases are TGTGCCAGCAGCCTCGACGAGACCGGGGAGCTGTTTTTT.

This chain joins TRBV2 and TRBJ2-5, with D maybe TRBD2 (5 bases). The V end lost 8 bases, the J end lost 3 bases, and 16 bases lay between the germline ends. The CDR3 is made up of 14 amino acids. The germline V gene has CDR1 SNHLY and CDR2 FYNNEI. CDR3 DNA: TGTGCCAGCCAGGACTTCGACGGGAAAGAGACCCAGTACTTC. It translates to CASQDFDGKETQYF.

The rearrangement uses TRBV11-2 and TRBJ2-1, with 12 bases fitting TRBD2. V lost 8 bases and J lost 9; bases outside the gene matches: 17. CDR1 is SGHAT and CDR2 is FQNNGV in the germline V gene. CDR3 length equals 17 residues. The CDR3 bases are TGTGCCAGCCCTGGGGAAACGACTAGCGGGAGTATTGTTGAGCAGTTCTTC. Its protein product is CASPGETTSGSIVEQFF.

In its sample, this clonotype was seen a few times. This chain connects TRBV4-1 to TRBJ2-1; a possible D gene is TRBD2 (7 bases). CDR3 size: 19 residues. Per the germline V gene, CDR1 is MGHRA and CDR2 is YSYEKL. Trimming pared 6 bases from V and 4 bases from J, leaving 28 bases between. The CDR3 is CASSRSPPGGAVVYNEQFF. In nucleotides, the CDR3 is TGCGCCAGCAGTCGATCCCCCCCGGGGGGCGCGGTGGTATACAATGAGCAGTTCTTC.

The V call is TRBV7-9, the J call TRBJ2-5; 9 bases line up with TRBD2. J lost 5 bases, V lost 6 bases, and 13 bases had no gene match. This CDR3 region has 16 residues. Germline V CDR1 and CDR2: SEHNR, FQNEAQ (reference sequence). The CDR3 DNA reads as TGTGCCAGCAGTAGAACCGGGACTAGCTCGCGGGAGACCCAGTACTTC. It specifies CASSRTGTSSRETQYF.

This clonotype was seen repeatedly, ten times or more. The rearrangement links TRBV20-1 to TRBJ1-4; D gene ambiguous. The CDR3 spans 11 residues. CDR1 is DFQATT and CDR2 is SNEGSKA in the germline V gene (reference sequence). The germline V and J ends were trimmed by 5 bases and 8 bases, with 9 bases remaining between them. CDR3 residues: CSAQNREKLFF. DNA of the CDR3: TGCAGTGCTCAAAATCGGGAAAAACTGTTTTTT.

This sequence joins TRBV27 and TRBJ2-7; D remains unclear. V gave up 0 bases and J gave up 0 bases, with 9 bases separating them. CDR3 length: 15 residues. Germline V CDR1 and CDR2: MNHEY, SMNVEV (reference sequence). Here the CDR3 DNA reads TGTGCCAGCAGTTTATCAAACCCTGACTCCTACGAGCAGTACTTC. Its translation: CASSLSNPDSYEQYF.